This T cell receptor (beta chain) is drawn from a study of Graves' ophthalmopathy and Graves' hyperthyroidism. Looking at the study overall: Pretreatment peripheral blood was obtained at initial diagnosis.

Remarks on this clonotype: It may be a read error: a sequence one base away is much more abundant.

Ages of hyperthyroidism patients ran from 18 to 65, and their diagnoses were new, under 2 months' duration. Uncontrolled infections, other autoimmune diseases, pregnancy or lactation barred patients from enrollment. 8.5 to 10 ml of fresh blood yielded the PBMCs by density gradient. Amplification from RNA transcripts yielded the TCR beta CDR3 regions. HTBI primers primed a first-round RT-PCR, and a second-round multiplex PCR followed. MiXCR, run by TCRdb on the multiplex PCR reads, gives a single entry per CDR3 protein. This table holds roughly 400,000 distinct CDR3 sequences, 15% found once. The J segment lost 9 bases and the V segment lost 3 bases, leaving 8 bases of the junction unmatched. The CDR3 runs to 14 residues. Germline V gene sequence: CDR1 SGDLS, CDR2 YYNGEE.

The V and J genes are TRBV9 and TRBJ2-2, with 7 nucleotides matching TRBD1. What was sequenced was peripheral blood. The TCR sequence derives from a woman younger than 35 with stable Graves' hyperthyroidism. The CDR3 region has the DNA TGTGCCAGCAGCGACAGGGGAACGACCTGGGAGCTGTTTTTT. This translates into CASSDRGTTWELFF.